These T cell receptor beta chains were read from a single sample in a study of blood T cell repertoires in COVID-19. Sequencing was performed with immunoSEQ multiplex PCR; in TCRdb, only in-frame clones are kept and a portion is missing. Of some 82,000 clones in the sample, around 81% were seen once. Source material: peripheral blood. These receptors came from a man of 80 years or more with acute or convalescent COVID-19. Both conserved end residues are part of each CDR3. The D gene is left open where the match is weak. Expanded clones are given a class, and other clones once, few, many or no size at all.

j_gene,v_gene,abundance,d_gene,CDR3nt,CDR3aa
TRBJ2-2,TRBV19,-,TRBD1,TGTGCCAGTAGTATCCGAGACAGGGGTGGGACCGGGGAGCTGTTTTTT,CASSIRDRGGTGELFF
TRBJ2-7,TRBV3-1/TRBV3-2,-,-,TGTGCCAGCAGCCACACAGGATACGAGCAGTACTTC,CASSHTGYEQYF
TRBJ1-5,TRBV12-3/TRBV12-4,-,-,TGTGCCAGCAGTTTTATCCCCCAGCCCCAGCATTTT,CASSFIPQPQHF
TRBJ1-2,TRBV7-2,-,TRBD1,TGTGCCAGCAGCTTAGATGGCAGGGGGTACGGCTACACCTTC,CASSLDGRGYGYTF
TRBJ2-7,TRBV18,-,TRBD1,TGTGCCAGCTCACCGAGGAATCCGGGACAGGGCCGCGACGAGCAGTACTTC,CASSPRNPGQGRDEQYF
TRBJ1-1,TRBV28,-,TRBD1,TGTGCCAGCAATAGCTGGGACAGGGGGACCGCTGAAGCTTTCTTT,CASNSWDRGTAEAFF
TRBJ2-1,TRBV4-3,-,-,TGCGCCAGCAGCCAAGAGGACAGCCCTTCCTACAATGAGCAGTTCTTC,CASSQEDSPSYNEQFF
TRBJ2-7,TRBV5-8,-,TRBD2,TGTGCCAGCAGTTTCCAACCAGCGGGAGGGTCGCACGAGCAGTACTTC,CASSFQPAGGSHEQYF
TRBJ2-5,TRBV5-4,-,-,TGTGCCAGCAGCAGCCGGACACAGACTCAAGAGACCCAGTACTTC,CASSSRTQTQETQYF
TRBJ2-5,TRBV5-8,-,TRBD1,TGTGCCAGCAGCCCTTACAGGGGACCCCAAGAGACCCAGTACTTC,CASSPYRGPQETQYF
TRBJ1-2,TRBV5-1,once,-,TGCGCCAGCAGCCTAGAGACAGGTGGGGCCTTGGGCTACACCTTC,CASSLETGGALGYTF
TRBJ1-2,TRBV15,-,-,TGTGCCACCAGCAGAGATGCGGCTCAGGGAAGGGTTGGCTACACCTTC,CATSRDAAQGRVGYTF
TRBJ1-4,TRBV29-1,once,-,TGCAGCGTTGAAACGGCTCCAGGTGAAAAACTGTTTTTT,CSVETAPGEKLFF
TRBJ2-1,TRBV18,-,TRBD2,TGTGCCAGCTCACCACCGGCCAGCGGGAGGGCCAATGAGCAGTTCTTC,CASSPPASGRANEQFF
TRBJ1-2,TRBV29-1,-,-,TGCAGCGTTGGTTTAGCGTCAGGGGATGGCTACACCTTC,CSVGLASGDGYTF
TRBJ1-1,TRBV6-5,-,TRBD1,TGTGCCAGCAGTTCAGGGACAGGGAACACTGAAGCTTTCTTT,CASSSGTGNTEAFF
TRBJ2-7,TRBV27,-,-,TGTGCCAGCAGTAAGGCAGGTGGAATGGACTACGAGCAGTACTTC,CASSKAGGMDYEQYF
TRBJ2-5,TRBV5-4,-,-,TGTGCCAGCAGCTTGGAACAGGGCCAAGAGACCCAGTACTTC,CASSLEQGQETQYF
TRBJ2-3,TRBV25-1,-,TRBD2,TGTGCCAGCAGGCCCAGCGGGAGGGCAGATACGCAGTATTTT,CASRPSGRADTQYF
TRBJ1-2,TRBV28,-,TRBD1,TGTGCCAGCAGTTCCGGACAGGGATCTGGTGGCTACACCTTC,CASSSGQGSGGYTF
TRBJ2-7,TRBV28,-,TRBD2,TGTGCCAGCAGTCTCCAACTTACTAGCGGGAGGCTCTCATCTCAGTACTTC,CASSLQLTSGRLSSQYF
TRBJ2-5,TRBV2,-,-,TGTGCCAGCAGTGGTAGCGGAAGAGAGACCCAGTACTTC,CASSGSGRETQYF
TRBJ2-7,TRBV12-3/TRBV12-4,-,TRBD1,TGTGCCAGCGCCGGGACAGTCACCTACGAGCAGTACTTC,CASAGTVTYEQYF
TRBJ2-1,TRBV11-3,-,-,TGTGCCAGCAGCTCCGGGAGTACCTACAATGAGCAGTTCTTC,CASSSGSTYNEQFF